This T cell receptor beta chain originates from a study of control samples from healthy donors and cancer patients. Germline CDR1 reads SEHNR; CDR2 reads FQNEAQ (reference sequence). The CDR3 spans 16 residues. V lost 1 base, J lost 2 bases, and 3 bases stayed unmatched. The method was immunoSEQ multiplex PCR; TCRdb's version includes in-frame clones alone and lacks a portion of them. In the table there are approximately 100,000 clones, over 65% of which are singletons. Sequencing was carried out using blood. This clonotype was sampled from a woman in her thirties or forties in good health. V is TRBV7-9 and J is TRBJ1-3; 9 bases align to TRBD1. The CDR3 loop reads CASSLGDRDAGNTIYF. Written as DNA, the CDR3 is TGTGCCAGCAGCTTAGGGGACAGGGACGCTGGAAACACCATATATTTT.